A selection of T cell receptor beta chains follows, all from one sample in a study of T cells in Graves' hyperthyroidism and ophthalmopathy. MiXCR was run by TCRdb on the multiplex PCR reads, yielding one entry per CDR3 protein. This table holds about 640,000 distinct CDR3 sequences, less than 25% found once. The sample comprised blood. Receptors originate from a man under 40 with Graves' ophthalmopathy. CDR3s include the opening cysteine and the closing phenylalanine or tryptophan. The order of the fields is clone size, J gene, V gene, CDR3 length, CDR3 protein. Clone size is given for some rows only: seen once, a few or many times, or a class if the clone is expanded.

>few|TRBJ2-3|TRBV6-6|17
CASSYSMGTASTDTQYF
>-|TRBJ1-4|TRBV20-1|15
CSAEGGSDTYEKLFF
>-|TRBJ1-2|TRBV4-1|19
CASSQTRWTGGGMDYGYTF
>many|TRBJ2-3|TRBV5-6|16
CASSLEGTYSTDTQYF
>few|TRBJ2-7|TRBV4-1|13
CASSHIESYEQYF
>many|TRBJ2-7|TRBV7-2|18
CASSLAWVLAGVRYEQYF
>few|TRBJ1-3|TRBV7-3|14
CASSPGQEGNTIYF
>few|TRBJ2-3|TRBV11-2|16
CASSARRGARTDTQYF
>few|TRBJ1-4|TRBV29-1|11
CSVRGREKLFF
>few|TRBJ2-3|TRBV2|15
CASPGTGGNTDTQYF
>-|TRBJ2-7|TRBV5-1|14
CASSLGQISAVQYF
>few|TRBJ1-4|TRBV10-3|14
CAIGKTGSNEKLFF
>few|TRBJ2-7|TRBV13|16
CASSRLADGASYEQYF
>-|TRBJ1-2|TRBV7-9|15
CASSAGTANPYGYTF
>many|TRBJ2-1|TRBV28|16
CASSSPSSGRSNEQFF
>-|TRBJ1-2|TRBV19|18
CASSTLPGQGAANYGYTF
>few|TRBJ1-1|TRBV20-1|13
CSARDTGRKEAFF
>-|TRBJ2-1|TRBV7-9|15
CASSLLSGRSNEQFF
>few|TRBJ2-2|TRBV9|17
CASSRREDPRDTGELFF
>few|TRBJ2-5|TRBV3-1|14
CASSQGVGSGTQYF
>-|TRBJ2-3|TRBV28|17
CASSSTQTGVGTDTQYF
>few|TRBJ2-1|TRBV24-1|16
CATSDPTSGRTNEQFF
>-|TRBJ2-5|TRBV5-1|13
CASSRSREETQYF
>-|TRBJ1-4|TRBV4-3|15
CASSHYRTTNEKLFF
>many|TRBJ1-5|TRBV27|16
CASSLSRTGGNQPQHF
>-|TRBJ2-1|TRBV7-9|16
CASSFWASGSYNEQFF